Listed here is a single TCR beta chain. The clone's antigen remains unknown. No much larger clone is present one base from it, and per-base qualities are unavailable. Collaborating institutions collected whole blood in K2EDTA tubes following their own protocols. For TCRbeta analysis, collaborator samples were shipped as frozen whole blood, as isolated PBMCs, or as DNA extracted from either sample type. CDR1 is given as MNHNY and CDR2 as SVGAGI, both from the germline V gene (reference sequence). The CDR3, from cysteine to phenylalanine, totals 15 residues. Only the CDR3 region is kept as DNA, spanning 45 bases read in frame from base 1. Trimming removed 10 bases from V and 8 bases from J; the gene matches leave 17 bases unexplained. These data belong to a study of blood T cell repertoires in COVID-19 (dated by TCRdb to about 2020). Context from the whole study: The collaborator samples originated in the United States, Italy and Spain and spanned the acute and convalescent phases of COVID-19. The prospective study material was composed of cDNA or gDNA derived from T cells, B-cell-depleted T cells, or PBMCs. Subjects who had been exposed to COVID-19, were actively infected with it, or had recovered from it provided the deeply sampled blood TCRbeta repertoires that made up the dataset. A freely available public database, intended as a resource for researchers studying the immune response to SARS-CoV-2, is where the repertoires were released. Samples came from the ongoing ImmuneRACE study (first 160 participants) plus 1,254 subjects from 6 global collaborators. Sample metadata almost always included a de-identified subject ID, COVID-19 status, age in years and sex. HLA class I and class II types, where available, came from metadata supplied by the sample provider rather than from assay-based typing.

TCRbeta CDR3 regions were amplified from genomic DNA by means of the immunoSEQ Assay, a bias-controlled multiplex PCR. Regarding the original processing steps: The number of nucleated cells in each sample was estimated by amplification of reference gene primers within the assay. To quantify the absolute abundance of each unique TCRbeta CDR3 rearrangement, sequence reads were collapsed and filtered. Productive Simpson clonality was computed per sample as the square root of Simpson's diversity index over productive rearrangements. TCRdb took over this immuneACCESS table, retaining in-frame rearrangements with V and J assigned. Such tables are incomplete; in checked studies, under half of the missing clones stem from an unresolved V gene, and the remainder is unexplained. V and J calls and clone size are those listed in that table; D and trimming were worked out from the DNA. The sample profile shows some 270,000 clones; around 89% of them were found once. The ten most abundant clones make up around 0.84% of the sample.

Overall study outcomes, separate from this receptor: How much clinical and demographic metadata was included differed by source and by participant, and the metadata was provided uncurated.

What was sequenced was peripheral blood. This sequence was found in a man aged 25-40 years with acute or convalescent COVID-19. Rearrangement joined TRBV6-6 to TRBJ2-1; 7 central bases correspond to TRBD1. The CDR3 sequence is CATSKQGGRFDEQFF. The nucleotide sequence is TGTGCCACCTCTAAGCAAGGGGGCCGGTTCGATGAGCAGTTCTTC.